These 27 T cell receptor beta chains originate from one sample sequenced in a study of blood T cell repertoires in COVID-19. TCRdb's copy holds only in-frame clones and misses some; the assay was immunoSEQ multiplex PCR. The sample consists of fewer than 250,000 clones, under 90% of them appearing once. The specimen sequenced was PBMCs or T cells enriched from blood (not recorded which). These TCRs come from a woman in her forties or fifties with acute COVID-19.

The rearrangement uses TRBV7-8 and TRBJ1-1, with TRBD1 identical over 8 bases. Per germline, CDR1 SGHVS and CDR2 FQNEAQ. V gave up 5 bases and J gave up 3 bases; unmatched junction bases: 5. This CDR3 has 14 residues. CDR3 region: CASSEGQGDTEAFF. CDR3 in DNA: TGTGCCAGCAGCGAAGGACAGGGAGACACTGAAGCTTTCTTT.

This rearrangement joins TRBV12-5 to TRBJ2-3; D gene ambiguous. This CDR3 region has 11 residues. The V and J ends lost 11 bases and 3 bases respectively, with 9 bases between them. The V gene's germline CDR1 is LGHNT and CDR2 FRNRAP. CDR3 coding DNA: TGTGCTTCGCAGGCGACAGATACGCAGTATTTT. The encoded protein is CASQATDTQYF.

CDR3 in amino acids: CASSQDRLAGVDTQYF. CDR3 DNA sequence: TGCGCCAGCAGCCAAGATCGGCTAGCGGGGGTTGATACGCAGTATTTT. V and J are TRBV4-1 and TRBJ2-3; TRBD2 matches at 10 bases. The CDR3 contains 16 residues. Germline CDR1 reads MGHRA; CDR2 reads YSYEKL. The V gene end was trimmed by 0 bases and the J gene end by 6 bases; junction bases not matched to a gene: 6.

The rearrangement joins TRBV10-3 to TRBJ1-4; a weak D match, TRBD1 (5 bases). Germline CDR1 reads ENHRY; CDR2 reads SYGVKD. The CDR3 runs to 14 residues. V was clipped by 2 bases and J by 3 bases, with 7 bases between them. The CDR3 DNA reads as TGTGCCATCAGTGAGGGACAATCTAATGAAAAACTGTTTTTT. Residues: CAISEGQSNEKLFF.

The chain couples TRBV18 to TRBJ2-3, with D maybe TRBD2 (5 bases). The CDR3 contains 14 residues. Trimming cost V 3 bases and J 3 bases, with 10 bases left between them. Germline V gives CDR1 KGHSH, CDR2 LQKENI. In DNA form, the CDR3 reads TGTGCCAGCTCACCGACTAAGGCGACAGATACGCAGTATTTT. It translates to CASSPTKATDTQYF.

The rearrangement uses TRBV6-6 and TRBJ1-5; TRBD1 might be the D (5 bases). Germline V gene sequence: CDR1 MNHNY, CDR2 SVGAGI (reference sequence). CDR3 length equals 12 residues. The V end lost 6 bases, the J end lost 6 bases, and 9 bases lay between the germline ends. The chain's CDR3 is CASRGQGQPQHF. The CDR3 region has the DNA TGTGCCAGCAGAGGGCAGGGTCAGCCCCAGCATTTT.

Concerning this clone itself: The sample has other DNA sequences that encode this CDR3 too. DNA for the CDR3: TGTGCCATCAGTGAGTCTCAGGGCAACTATGGCTACACCTTC. Protein product: CAISESQGNYGYTF. The J gene is TRBJ1-2, the V gene TRBV10-3; D may be TRBD1 (5 bases). The CDR3 length is 14 residues. CDR1 ENHRY and CDR2 SYGVKD come from the germline V gene. V lost 0 bases and J 2 bases, leaving 7 bases between the germline ends.

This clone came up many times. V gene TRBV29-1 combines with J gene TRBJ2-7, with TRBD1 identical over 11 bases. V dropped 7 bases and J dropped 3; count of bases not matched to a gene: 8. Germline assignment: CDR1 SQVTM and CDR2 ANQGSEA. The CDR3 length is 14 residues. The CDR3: CSAQRGTGGYEQYF. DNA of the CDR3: TGCAGCGCCCAAAGGGGGACAGGGGGCTACGAGCAGTACTTC.

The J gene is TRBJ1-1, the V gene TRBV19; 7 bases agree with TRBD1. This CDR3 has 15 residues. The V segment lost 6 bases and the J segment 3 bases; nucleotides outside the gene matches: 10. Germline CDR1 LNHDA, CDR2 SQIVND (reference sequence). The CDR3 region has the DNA TGTGCCAGTAGCGAAACAGGGGTTGGCGACACTGAAGCTTTCTTT. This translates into CASSETGVGDTEAFF.

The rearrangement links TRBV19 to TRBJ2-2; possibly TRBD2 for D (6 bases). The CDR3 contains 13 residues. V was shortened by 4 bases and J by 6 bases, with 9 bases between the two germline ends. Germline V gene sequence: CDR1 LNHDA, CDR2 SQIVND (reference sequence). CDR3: CASSTSVAGELFF. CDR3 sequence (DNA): TGTGCCAGTAGTACTAGCGTAGCCGGGGAGCTGTTTTTT.

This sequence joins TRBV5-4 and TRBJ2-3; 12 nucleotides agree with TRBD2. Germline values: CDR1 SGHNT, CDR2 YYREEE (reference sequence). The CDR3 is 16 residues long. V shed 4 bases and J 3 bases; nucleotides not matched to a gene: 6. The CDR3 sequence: CASSQRLAGETDTQYF. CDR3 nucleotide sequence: TGTGCCAGCAGCCAGAGACTAGCGGGAGAAACAGATACGCAGTATTTT.

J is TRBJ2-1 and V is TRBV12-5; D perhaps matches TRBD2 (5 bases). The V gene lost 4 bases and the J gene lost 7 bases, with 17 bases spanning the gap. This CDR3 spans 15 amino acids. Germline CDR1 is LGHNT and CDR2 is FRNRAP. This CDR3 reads CASGSPSEDSNEQFF. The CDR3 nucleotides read TGTGCTAGTGGTTCCCCTTCGGAGGATTCGAATGAGCAGTTCTTC.

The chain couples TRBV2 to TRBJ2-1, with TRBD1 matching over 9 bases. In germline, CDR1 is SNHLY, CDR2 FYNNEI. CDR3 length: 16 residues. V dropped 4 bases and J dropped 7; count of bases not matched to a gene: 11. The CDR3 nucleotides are TGTGCCAGCAGTGGATCTTTGGGACAGGGTCGTAATGAGCAGTTCTTC. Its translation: CASSGSLGQGRNEQFF.

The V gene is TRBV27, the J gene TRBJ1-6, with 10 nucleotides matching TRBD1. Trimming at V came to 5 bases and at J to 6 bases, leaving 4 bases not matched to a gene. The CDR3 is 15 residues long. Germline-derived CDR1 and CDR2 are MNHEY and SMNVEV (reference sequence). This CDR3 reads CASSMRQGANSPLHF. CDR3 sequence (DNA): TGTGCCAGCAGTATGCGACAGGGGGCTAATTCACCCCTCCACTTT.

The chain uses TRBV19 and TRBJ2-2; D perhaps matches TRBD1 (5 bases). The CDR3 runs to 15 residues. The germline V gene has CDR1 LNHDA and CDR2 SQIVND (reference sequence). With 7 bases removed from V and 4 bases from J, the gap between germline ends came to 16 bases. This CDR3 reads CASIRSQGSTGELFF. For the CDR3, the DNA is TGTGCCAGTATTAGGTCCCAGGGATCCACCGGGGAGCTGTTTTTT.

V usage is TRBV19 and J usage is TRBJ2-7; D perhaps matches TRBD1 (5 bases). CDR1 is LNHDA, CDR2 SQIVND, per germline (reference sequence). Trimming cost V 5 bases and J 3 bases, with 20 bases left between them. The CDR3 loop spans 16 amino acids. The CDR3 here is CASSELAAGNRYEQYF. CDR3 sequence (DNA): TGTGCCAGTAGTGAACTGGCGGCAGGGAACCGCTACGAGCAGTACTTC.

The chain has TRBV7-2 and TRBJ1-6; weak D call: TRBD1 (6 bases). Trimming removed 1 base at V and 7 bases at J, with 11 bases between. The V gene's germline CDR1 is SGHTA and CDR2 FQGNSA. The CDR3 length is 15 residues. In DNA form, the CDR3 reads TGTGCCAGCAGCTTAGGCAGGGGTAGAAATTCACCCCTCCACTTT. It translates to CASSLGRGRNSPLHF.

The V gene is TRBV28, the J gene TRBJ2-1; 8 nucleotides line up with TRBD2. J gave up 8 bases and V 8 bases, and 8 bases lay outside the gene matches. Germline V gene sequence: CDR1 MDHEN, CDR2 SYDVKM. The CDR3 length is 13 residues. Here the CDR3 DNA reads TGTGCCAGCCTACGGGGGGGGAGGGATGAGCAGTTCTTC. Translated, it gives CASLRGGRDEQFF.

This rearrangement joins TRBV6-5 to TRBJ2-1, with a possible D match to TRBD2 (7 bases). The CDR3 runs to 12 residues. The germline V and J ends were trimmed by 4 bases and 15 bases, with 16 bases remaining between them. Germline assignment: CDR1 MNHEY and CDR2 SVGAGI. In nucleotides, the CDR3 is TGTGCCAGCAGTTCGCGGGGGCCCTTGGGGTTCTTC. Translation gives CASSSRGPLGFF.

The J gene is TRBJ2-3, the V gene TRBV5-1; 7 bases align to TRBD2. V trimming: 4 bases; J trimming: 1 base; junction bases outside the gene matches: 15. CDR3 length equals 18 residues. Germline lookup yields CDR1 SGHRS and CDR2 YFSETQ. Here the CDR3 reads CASSPAISGYFGTDTQYF. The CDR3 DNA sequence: TGCGCCAGCAGCCCGGCGATTAGCGGGTACTTTGGCACAGATACGCAGTATTTT.

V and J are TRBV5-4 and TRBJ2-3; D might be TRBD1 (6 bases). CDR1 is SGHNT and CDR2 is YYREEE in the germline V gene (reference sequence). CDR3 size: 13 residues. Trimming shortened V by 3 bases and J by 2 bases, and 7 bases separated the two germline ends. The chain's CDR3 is CASSWGLTDTQYF. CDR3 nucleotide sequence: TGTGCCAGCAGCTGGGGGCTCACAGATACGCAGTATTTT.

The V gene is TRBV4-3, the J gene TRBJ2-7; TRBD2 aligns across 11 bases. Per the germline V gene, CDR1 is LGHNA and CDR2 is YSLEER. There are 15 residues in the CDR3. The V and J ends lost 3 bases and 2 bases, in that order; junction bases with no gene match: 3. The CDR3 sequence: CASSHVAGGPYEQYF. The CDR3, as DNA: TGCGCCAGCAGCCATGTAGCGGGAGGGCCCTACGAGCAGTACTTC.

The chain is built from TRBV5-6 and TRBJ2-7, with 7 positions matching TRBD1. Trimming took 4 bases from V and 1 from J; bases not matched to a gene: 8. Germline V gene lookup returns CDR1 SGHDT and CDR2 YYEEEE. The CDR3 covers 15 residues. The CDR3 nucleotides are TGTGCCAGCAGCCCCGGACAGGTCCCGTCCTACGAGCAGTACTTC. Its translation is CASSPGQVPSYEQYF.

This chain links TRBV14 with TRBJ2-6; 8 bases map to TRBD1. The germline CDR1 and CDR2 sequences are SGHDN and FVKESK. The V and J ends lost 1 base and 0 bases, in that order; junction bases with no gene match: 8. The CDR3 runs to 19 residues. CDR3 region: CASSQAGTGSPSGANVLTF. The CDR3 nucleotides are TGTGCCAGCAGCCAAGCCGGGACAGGTTCTCCCTCTGGGGCCAACGTCCTGACTTTC.

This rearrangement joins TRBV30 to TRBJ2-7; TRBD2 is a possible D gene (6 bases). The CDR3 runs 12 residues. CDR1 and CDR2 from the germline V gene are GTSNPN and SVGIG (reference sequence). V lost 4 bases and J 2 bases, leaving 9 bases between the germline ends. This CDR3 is CAWTSEAYEQYF. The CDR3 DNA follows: TGTGCCTGGACTAGCGAAGCCTACGAGCAGTACTTC.

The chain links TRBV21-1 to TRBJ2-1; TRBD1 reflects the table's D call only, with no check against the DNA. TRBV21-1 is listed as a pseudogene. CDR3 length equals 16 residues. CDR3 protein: CASSKADRASYNEQFF. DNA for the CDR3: TGTGCCAGCAGCAAAGCGGACAGGGCATCCTACAATGAGCAGTTCTTC.

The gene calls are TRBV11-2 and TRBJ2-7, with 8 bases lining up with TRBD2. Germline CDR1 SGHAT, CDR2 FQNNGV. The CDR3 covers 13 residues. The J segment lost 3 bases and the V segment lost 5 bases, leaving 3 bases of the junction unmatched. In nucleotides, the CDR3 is TGTGCCAGCAGCCTAGCGGGTCGCTACGAGCAGTACTTC. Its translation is CASSLAGRYEQYF.